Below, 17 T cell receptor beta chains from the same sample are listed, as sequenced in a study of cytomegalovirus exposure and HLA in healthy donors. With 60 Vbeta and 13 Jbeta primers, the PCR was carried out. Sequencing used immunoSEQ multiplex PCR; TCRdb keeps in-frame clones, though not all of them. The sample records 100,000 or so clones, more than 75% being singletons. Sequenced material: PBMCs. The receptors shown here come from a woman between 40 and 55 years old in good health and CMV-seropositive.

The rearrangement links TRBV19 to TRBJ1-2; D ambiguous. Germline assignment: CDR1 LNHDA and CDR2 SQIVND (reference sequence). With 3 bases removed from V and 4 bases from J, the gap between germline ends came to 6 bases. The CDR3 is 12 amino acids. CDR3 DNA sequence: TGTGCCAGTAGTATCACTCGCTATGGCTACACCTTC. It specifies CASSITRYGYTF. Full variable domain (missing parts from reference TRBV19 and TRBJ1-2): DGGITQSPKYLFRKEGQNVTLSCEQNLNHDAMYWYRQDPGQGLRLIYYSQIVNDFQKGDIAEGYSVSREKKESFPLTVTSAQKNPTAFYLCASSITRYGYTFGSGTRLTVV.

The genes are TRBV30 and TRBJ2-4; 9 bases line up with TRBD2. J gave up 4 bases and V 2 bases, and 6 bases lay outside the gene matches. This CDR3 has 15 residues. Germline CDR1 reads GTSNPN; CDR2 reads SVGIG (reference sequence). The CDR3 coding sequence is TGTGCCTGGAGTACCGGTCTAGCGGGGAAAAACATTCAGTACTTC. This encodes CAWSTGLAGKNIQYF.

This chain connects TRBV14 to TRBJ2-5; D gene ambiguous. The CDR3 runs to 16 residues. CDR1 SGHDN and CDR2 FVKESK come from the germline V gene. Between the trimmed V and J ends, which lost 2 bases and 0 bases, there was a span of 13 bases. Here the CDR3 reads CASSQIDKPYQETQYF. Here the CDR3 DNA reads TGTGCCAGCAGCCAAATCGACAAACCGTACCAAGAGACCCAGTACTTC.

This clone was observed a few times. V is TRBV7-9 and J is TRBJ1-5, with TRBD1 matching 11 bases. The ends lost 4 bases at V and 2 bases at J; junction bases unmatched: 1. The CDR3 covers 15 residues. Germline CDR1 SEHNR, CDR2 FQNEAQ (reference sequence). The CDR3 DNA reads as TGTGCCAGCAGCTGGGGACAGGGGGGCAATCAGCCCCAGCATTTT. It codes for CASSWGQGGNQPQHF.

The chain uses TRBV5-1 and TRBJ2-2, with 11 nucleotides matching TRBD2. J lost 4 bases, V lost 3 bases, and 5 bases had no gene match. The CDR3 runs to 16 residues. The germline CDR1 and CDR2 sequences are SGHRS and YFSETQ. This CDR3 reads CASSSRSGGATGELFF. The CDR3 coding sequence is TGCGCCAGCAGCTCCCGTAGCGGGGGGGCCACCGGGGAGCTGTTTTTT. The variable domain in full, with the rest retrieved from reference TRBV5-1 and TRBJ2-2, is KAGVTQTPRYLIKTRGQQVTLSCSPISGHRSVSWYQQTPGQGLQFLFEYFSETQRNKGNFPGRFSGRQFSNSRSEMNVSTLELGDSALYLCASSSRSGGATGELFFGEGSRLTVL.

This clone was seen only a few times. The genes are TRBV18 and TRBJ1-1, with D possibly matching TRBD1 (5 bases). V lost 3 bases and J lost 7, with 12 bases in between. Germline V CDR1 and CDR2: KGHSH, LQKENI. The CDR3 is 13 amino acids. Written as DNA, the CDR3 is TGTGCCAGCTCACCTCACACAGACAGTGAAGCTTTCTTT. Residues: CASSPHTDSEAFF.

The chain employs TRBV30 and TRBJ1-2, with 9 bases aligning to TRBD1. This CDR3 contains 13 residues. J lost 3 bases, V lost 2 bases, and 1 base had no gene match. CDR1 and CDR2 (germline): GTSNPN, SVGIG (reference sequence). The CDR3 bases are TGTGCCTGGAGTAGGGACAGGGACTATGGCTACACCTTC. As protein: CAWSRDRDYGYTF.

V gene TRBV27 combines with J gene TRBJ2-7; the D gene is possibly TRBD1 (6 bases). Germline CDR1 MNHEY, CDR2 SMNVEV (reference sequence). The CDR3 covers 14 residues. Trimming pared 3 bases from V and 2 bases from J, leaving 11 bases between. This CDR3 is CASSFDRYTYEQYF. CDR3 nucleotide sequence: TGTGCCAGCAGTTTTGACAGGTATACCTACGAGCAGTACTTC.

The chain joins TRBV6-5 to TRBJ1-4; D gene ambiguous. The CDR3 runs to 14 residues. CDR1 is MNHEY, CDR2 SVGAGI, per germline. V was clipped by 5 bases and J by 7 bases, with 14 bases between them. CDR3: CASSRNLRSEKLFF. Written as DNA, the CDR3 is TGTGCCAGCAGTCGAAACCTAAGGAGTGAAAAACTGTTTTTT.

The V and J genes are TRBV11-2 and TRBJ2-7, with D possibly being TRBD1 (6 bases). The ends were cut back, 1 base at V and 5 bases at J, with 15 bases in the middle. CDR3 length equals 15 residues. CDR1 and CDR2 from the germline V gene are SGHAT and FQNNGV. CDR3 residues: CASSLGNRGNDEQYF. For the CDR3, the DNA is TGTGCCAGCAGCTTAGGGAATAGGGGGAACGACGAGCAGTACTTC.

The CDR3 region has the DNA TGTGCCAGCAGCGTCAGGGTCCTGAACACTGAAGCTTTCTTT. Translation gives CASSVRVLNTEAFF. V usage is TRBV7-8 and J usage is TRBJ1-1; tentatively, D is TRBD1 (5 bases). Between the trimmed V and J ends, which lost 5 bases and 0 bases, there was a span of 10 bases. There are 14 residues in the CDR3. Germline V CDR1 and CDR2: SGHVS, FQNEAQ.

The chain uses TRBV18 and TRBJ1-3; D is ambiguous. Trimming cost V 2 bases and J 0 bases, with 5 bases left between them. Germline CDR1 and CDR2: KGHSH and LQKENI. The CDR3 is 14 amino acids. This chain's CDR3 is CASSPVDSGNTIYF. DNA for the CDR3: TGTGCCAGCTCACCAGTAGACTCTGGAAACACCATATATTTT.

The chain's CDR3 is CASSWGQANTEAFF. CDR3 bases: TGTGCCAGCAGTTGGGGACAGGCCAACACTGAAGCTTTCTTT. The gene calls are TRBV6-6 and TRBJ1-1, with 8 nucleotides matching TRBD1. V was pared by 4 bases and J by 2 bases, with 3 bases of the junction left unmatched. The CDR3 consists of 14 residues. Germline values: CDR1 MNHNY, CDR2 SVGAGI (reference sequence).

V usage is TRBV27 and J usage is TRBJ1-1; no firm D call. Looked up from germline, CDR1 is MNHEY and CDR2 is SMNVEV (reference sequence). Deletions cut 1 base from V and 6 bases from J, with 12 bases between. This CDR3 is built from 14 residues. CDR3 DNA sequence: TGTGCCAGCAGTTTATTTGGCGGTGGTTCTGAAGCTTTCTTT. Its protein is CASSLFGGGSEAFF.

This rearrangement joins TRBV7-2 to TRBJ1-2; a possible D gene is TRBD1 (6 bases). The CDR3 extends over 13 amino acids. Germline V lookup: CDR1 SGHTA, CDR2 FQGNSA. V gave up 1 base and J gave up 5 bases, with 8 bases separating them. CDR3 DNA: TGTGCCAGCAGCTTAGAAAGGGGGTATGGCTACACCTTC. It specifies CASSLERGYGYTF. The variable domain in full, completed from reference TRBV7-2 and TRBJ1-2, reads GAGVSQSPSNKVTEKGKDVELRCDPISGHTALYWYRQSLGQGLEFLIYFQGNSAPDKSGLPSDRFSAERTGGSVSTLTIQRTQQEDSAVYLCASSLERGYGYTFGSGTRLTVV.

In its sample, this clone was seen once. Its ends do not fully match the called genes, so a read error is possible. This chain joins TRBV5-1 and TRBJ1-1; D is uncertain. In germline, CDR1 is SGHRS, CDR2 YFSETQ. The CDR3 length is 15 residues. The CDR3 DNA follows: TGCGCAAGCAGAGATTCAACAGTAAGGAACACTGAAGCTTTCTTT. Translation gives CASRDSTVRNTEAFF. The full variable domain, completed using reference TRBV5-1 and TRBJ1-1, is KAGVTQTPRYLIKTRGQQVTLSCSPISGHRSVSWYQQTPGQGLQFLFEYFSETQRNKGNFPGRFSGRQFSNSRSEMNVSTLELGDSALYLCASRDSTVRNTEAFFGQGTRLTVV.

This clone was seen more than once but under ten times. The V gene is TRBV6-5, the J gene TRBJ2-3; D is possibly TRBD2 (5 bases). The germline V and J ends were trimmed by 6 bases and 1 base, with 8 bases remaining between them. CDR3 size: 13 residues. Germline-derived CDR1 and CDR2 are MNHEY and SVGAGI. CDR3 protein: CASRLDGTDTQYF. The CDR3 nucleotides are TGTGCCAGCAGACTAGACGGCACAGATACGCAGTATTTT.